Presented here are 9 T cell receptor beta chains from one specimen sequenced in a study of metastatic and nonmetastatic thyroid tumors. Thyroid surgery was performed in patients who had received no treatment beforehand. TCRdb re-clonotyped the PCR reads through MiXCR. The sample shows under 25,000 clones, 22% of them seen only once. Sequenced: adjacent normal tissue. Receptors were obtained from a female donor with papillary thyroid cancer or a benign thyroid nodule (not recorded which). Some clones in this sample may be carry-over from other donors' samples.

Many counts were recorded for this clone. CDR3 protein: CASSKRGTGVDEQFF. CDR3 DNA sequence: TGTGCCAGCAGTAAAAGGGGGACAGGAGTGGATGAGCAGTTCTTC. The chain carries TRBV6-1 and TRBJ2-1; 8 nucleotides agree with TRBD1. The CDR3 is 15 residues long. Trimming at V came to 5 bases and at J to 8 bases, leaving 11 bases not matched to a gene. Germline V CDR1 and CDR2: MNHNS, SASEGT.

About this clone: Its ends do not fully match the called genes, so a read error is possible. The rearrangement joins TRBV5-6 to TRBJ2-1; TRBD2 is a possible D gene (6 bases). This CDR3 spans 15 amino acids. Germline V CDR1 and CDR2: SGHDT, YYEEEE. CDR3 coding DNA: TGTGCCAGCAGCTTGGGACTAGTTTTAGGCAATGACCAGTTCTTC. Translated, it gives CASSLGLVLGNDQFF.

The V call is TRBV11-1, the J call TRBJ2-3; the match to TRBD2 covers 10 bases. Per germline, CDR1 SGHAT and CDR2 FQDESV (reference sequence). The CDR3 runs to 16 residues. The V gene end was trimmed by 1 base and the J gene end by 3 bases; junction bases not matched to a gene: 4. The CDR3 spells CASSLGLAGVTDTQYF. Written as DNA, the CDR3 is TGTGCCAGCAGCTTAGGACTAGCGGGCGTAACAGATACGCAGTATTTT.

With respect to this clone: The junction shows a germline mismatch at one end, possibly a read error. The V gene is TRBV7-2, the J gene TRBJ2-2, with D possibly matching TRBD2 (6 bases). The germline V gene encodes CDR1 SGHTA and CDR2 FQGNSA. The CDR3 totals 14 residues. The CDR3: CASSLDPSGGELFF. The CDR3 bases are TGTGCCAGCAGCCTTGACCCGTCGGGCGGGGAGCTTTTTTTT.

Concerning this clone itself: A junction boundary mismatches the germline segment, possibly from a read error. The V and J genes are TRBV10-1 and TRBJ2-3; the D is unclear. The CDR3 runs to 12 residues. CDR1 is WNHNN, CDR2 SYGVQD, per germline (reference sequence). The CDR3 DNA is TGCGCCCGCAGTGAGTCGTCAGACACGCAGTATTTT. It is translated as CARSESSDTQYF.

This clone was detected only a few times. This may be a read error: a much more frequent sequence differs by one nucleotide. V and J are TRBV6-9 and TRBJ2-5; TRBD1 matches at 7 bases. The J segment lost 8 bases and the V segment lost 2 bases, leaving 8 bases of the junction unmatched. Germline CDR1 is MNHGY and CDR2 is SVAAGI. CDR3 length: 14 residues. The CDR3 DNA reads TGTGCCAGCAGTTATAGTAGGGGGCTGGATACCCAGTACTTC. It yields the protein CASSYSRGLDTQYF.

The chain joins TRBV12-3 or TRBV12-4 to TRBJ1-1; D perhaps matches TRBD1 (6 bases). The length of the CDR3 is 15 residues. Trimming took off 6 bases at V and 3 bases at J, with 17 bases between the two ends. This chain's CDR3 is CASSPPGQGYTEAFF. CDR3 nucleotides: TGTGCCAGCAGCCCTCCGGGCCAGGGGTACACTGAAGCTTTCTTT.

In this sample, this clone turned up a few times. The V and J genes are TRBV6-1 and TRBJ2-5, with 11 bases aligning to TRBD1. The CDR3 spans 17 residues. Unmatched junction bases numbered 8, after V lost 1 base and J lost 4 bases. Germline V CDR1 and CDR2: MNHNS, SASEGT. CDR3 loop: CASSEVGTGGGRETQYF. The CDR3 nucleotides read TGTGCCAGCAGTGAAGTGGGGACAGGGGGGGGGAGAGAGACCCAGTACTTC.

With regard to this clone: The sample carries other DNA sequences with the same CDR3. The rearrangement uses TRBV12-3 or TRBV12-4 and TRBJ2-1, with no clear D. V gave up 1 base and J gave up 7 bases, with 8 bases separating them. The CDR3 totals 13 residues. The CDR3, as DNA: TGTGCCAGCAGTTTAGGTCTAAGGAATGAGCAGTTCTTC. It specifies CASSLGLRNEQFF.